A single T cell receptor beta chain is shown here with its context. The entry originates in a study of blood T cells in healthy people across ages. From germline, CDR1 is SNHLY and CDR2 FYNNEI. With V trimmed by 8 bases and J by 0 bases, 6 bases remained unmatched. The CDR3 extends over 14 amino acids. Primers used in a second PCR of roughly 7 to 11 cycles were a sample-barcoded 5' primer and a J-beta primer mix. Each of the samples gave a minimum of 2.5 million paired-end reads that contained CDR3. Via MiXCR, TCRdb re-called the 5' RACE reads, giving one row per CDR3 protein. The sample yields hundreds of thousands of distinct CDR3 sequences, roughly 49% seen once. Peripheral blood was drawn, about 9.7 milliliters per donor.

This TCR came from a woman between 55 and 75 years old in good health. Sequencing used blood. The rearrangement links TRBV2 to TRBJ2-7; 8 bases align to TRBD2. The CDR3 sequence: CASFESGSSYEQYF. DNA of the CDR3: TGTGCCAGCTTTGAGAGCGGGAGCTCCTACGAGCAGTACTTC.